Shown below are 21 T cell receptor beta chains from a single sample sequenced in a study of T cell changes during pregnancy in multiple sclerosis (dated by TCRdb to about 2019). The library came from the immunoSEQ multiplex PCR assay. In TCRdb, the immuneACCESS table is reduced to in-frame sequences with V and J assigned. These tables do not hold every clone; where another copy was compared, an unresolved V gene accounts for under half, and the others remain unexplained. This sample comprises around 100,000 clones, around 92% of them detected only once. Approximately 2% of the sample goes to the ten largest clones. The source material was peripheral blood, sampled after pregnancy. The receptors stem from a female donor with multiple sclerosis, enrolled in a pregnancy study.

The chain carries TRBV5-4 and TRBJ1-2, with D perhaps matching TRBD1 (6 bases). The germline V gene encodes CDR1 SGHNT and CDR2 YYREEE (reference sequence). Trimming stripped 3 bases from V and 8 bases from J, with 17 bases between. CDR3 length: 14 amino acids. The CDR3 DNA sequence: TGTGCCAGCAGCTCGGACAGCAGTATTCCCGGCTACACCTTC. It encodes CASSSDSSIPGYTF.

This clone was counted once. V and J are TRBV7-9 and TRBJ2-3; 8 nucleotides match TRBD2. The germline V gene encodes CDR1 SEHNR and CDR2 FQNEAQ (reference sequence). With 3 bases clipped from V and 6 bases from J, the junction kept 5 bases outside the gene matches. This CDR3 is built from 14 residues. DNA for the CDR3: TGTGCCAGCAGCTTTATGGCGGGAGGCGATACGCAGTATTTT. Encoded protein: CASSFMAGGDTQYF.

The V call is TRBV11-3, the J call TRBJ2-7; 11 bases match TRBD1. Trimming removed 6 bases from V and 7 bases from J; junction bases left unmatched: 5. Germline-derived CDR1 and CDR2 are SGHNT and YENEEA. The CDR3 has 13 amino acids. Here the CDR3 DNA reads TGTGCCAGCAGTCGGACAGGGGGCACGGAGCAGTACTTC. The encoded protein is CASSRTGGTEQYF. The variable domain in full, with the rest retrieved from reference TRBV11-3 and TRBJ2-7, is EAGVVQSPRYKIIEKKQPVAFWCNPISGHNTLYWYLQNLGQGPELLIRYENEEAVDDSQLPKDRFSAERLKGVDSTLKIQPAELGDSAVYLCASSRTGGTEQYFGPGTRLTVT.

The chain recombines TRBV28 with TRBJ1-5; 10 bases fit TRBD1. Germline CDR1 is MDHEN and CDR2 is SYDVKM. CDR3 size: 17 residues. With V trimmed by 6 bases and J by 2 bases, 10 bases remained unmatched. DNA of the CDR3: TGTGCCAGCAGCTCCTTAGTAGGGACAGGGGGCAATCAGCCCCAGCATTTT. It codes for CASSSLVGTGGNQPQHF.

The chain employs TRBV2 and TRBJ1-5; D call uncertain. The CDR3 spans 13 residues. CDR1 and CDR2 (germline): SNHLY, FYNNEI. The V and J ends lost 3 bases and 4 bases respectively, with 7 bases between them. The CDR3 here is CASSEQANQPQHF. In DNA, the CDR3 is TGTGCCAGCAGTGAGCAGGCGAATCAGCCCCAGCATTTT.

This CDR3 is CASSPGQEGNYGYTF. The DNA for the CDR3 is TGTGCCAGCTCACCAGGACAGGAGGGGAACTATGGCTACACCTTC. V is TRBV18 and J is TRBJ1-2; TRBD1 matches 7 bases. J was trimmed by 2 bases and V by 2 bases; bases with no gene match: 5. The CDR3 runs 15 residues. The germline gives CDR1 KGHSH, CDR2 LQKENI.

The J gene is TRBJ1-2, the V gene TRBV15; the match to TRBD1 covers 8 bases. The CDR3 runs 16 residues. The germline V gene has CDR1 LNHNV and CDR2 YYDKDF (reference sequence). V shed 3 bases and J 0 bases; nucleotides not matched to a gene: 6. The CDR3 coding sequence is TGTGCCACCAGCAGGGGGGGGACAGGATCTAACTATGGCTACACCTTC. Its translation: CATSRGGTGSNYGYTF.

The J gene is TRBJ1-5, the V gene TRBV5-5; D might be TRBD1 (6 bases). This CDR3 contains 15 residues. The germline gives CDR1 SGHKS, CDR2 YYEKEE (reference sequence). V dropped 1 base and J dropped 6 bases, with 14 bases sitting between them. CDR3 loop: CASSLTGPSFQPQHF. The CDR3 region has the DNA TGTGCCAGCAGCTTGACAGGGCCGTCTTTTCAGCCCCAGCATTTT. The variable domain in full, with the rest retrieved from reference TRBV5-5 and TRBJ1-5, is DAGVTQSPTHLIKTRGQQVTLRCSPISGHKSVSWYQQVLGQGPQFIFQYYEKEERGRGNFPDRFSARQFPNYSSELNVNALLLGDSALYLCASSLTGPSFQPQHFGDGTRLSIL.

This rearrangement joins TRBV5-1 to TRBJ1-6; TRBD1 aligns across 11 bases. The germline CDR1 and CDR2 sequences are SGHRS and YFSETQ. V shed 4 bases, J shed 6 bases, and the junction held 6 bases outside the gene matches. The CDR3 consists of 16 residues. The CDR3 is CASSATGTGGNSPLHF. CDR3 sequence (DNA): TGCGCCAGCAGCGCAACCGGGACAGGGGGTAATTCACCCCTCCACTTT.

V and J are TRBV5-1 and TRBJ1-2, with TRBD1 matching over 9 bases. This CDR3 is built from 16 residues. V lost 1 base to trimming and J lost 4 bases; unmatched junction nucleotides: 8. The germline CDR1 and CDR2 sequences are SGHRS and YFSETQ. The chain's CDR3 is CASSLLGTGKGYGYTF. DNA of the CDR3: TGCGCCAGCAGCTTGTTGGGGACAGGGAAGGGCTATGGCTACACCTTC.

The V call is TRBV27, the J call TRBJ1-2; the match to TRBD1 covers 7 bases. The CDR3 extends over 17 amino acids. With 5 bases clipped from V and 5 bases from J, the junction kept 17 bases outside the gene matches. CDR1 is MNHEY, CDR2 SMNVEV, per germline (reference sequence). The CDR3, as DNA: TGTGCCAGCAGTCGATTGACAGGGTGGAGCAGCGGGTATGGCTACACCTTC. Amino acids: CASSRLTGWSSGYGYTF.

The rearrangement uses TRBV11-3 and TRBJ2-7; 7 bases align to TRBD1. CDR1 is SGHNT and CDR2 is YENEEA in the germline V gene. This CDR3 has 15 residues. Trimming took 3 bases from V and 1 from J; bases not matched to a gene: 6. CDR3 in amino acids: CASSFTGTVSYEQYF. CDR3 coding DNA: TGTGCCAGCAGCTTCACCGGGACAGTGTCCTACGAGCAGTACTTC.

The chain joins TRBV19 to TRBJ1-1; D gene ambiguous. Looked up from germline, CDR1 is LNHDA and CDR2 is SQIVND (reference sequence). The V end lost 3 bases, the J end lost 3 bases, and 8 bases lay between the germline ends. The CDR3 is made up of 13 amino acids. The CDR3 here is CASSIRRDTEAFF. Here the CDR3 DNA reads TGTGCCAGTAGTATCCGGCGGGACACTGAAGCTTTCTTT.

This rearrangement joins TRBV7-9 to TRBJ2-3; D is perhaps TRBD1 (6 bases). There are 16 residues in the CDR3. Germline V gives CDR1 SEHNR, CDR2 FQNEAQ (reference sequence). With 6 bases removed from V and 3 bases from J, the gap between germline ends came to 19 bases. The CDR3 sequence is CASRVGAGVSTDTQYF. The CDR3 nucleotides are TGTGCCAGCAGAGTAGGGGCAGGGGTATCGACAGATACGCAGTATTTT.

The J gene is TRBJ1-2, the V gene TRBV29-1; D is undetermined. The germline V gene encodes CDR1 SQVTM and CDR2 ANQGSEA. This CDR3 contains 12 residues. With 4 bases removed from V and 1 base from J, the gap between germline ends came to 7 bases. CDR3 sequence (DNA): TGCAGCGTTGTTGGGCTTAACTATGGCTACACCTTC. Its protein is CSVVGLNYGYTF.

The V call is TRBV5-1, the J call TRBJ1-2; D gene ambiguous. V lost 0 bases and J lost 2, with 5 bases in between. Per germline, CDR1 SGHRS and CDR2 YFSETQ. The CDR3 sequence is 13 residues long. CDR3 protein: CASSLAVNYGYTF. CDR3 sequence (DNA): TGCGCCAGCAGCTTGGCTGTGAACTATGGCTACACCTTC.

The V call is TRBV9, the J call TRBJ1-5; D call uncertain. V shed 4 bases and J shed 1 base, with 15 bases lying between them. Looked up from germline, CDR1 is SGDLS and CDR2 is YYNGEE. The CDR3 extends over 16 amino acids. The CDR3 sequence: CASSSGRDGSNQPQHF. CDR3 nucleotides: TGTGCCAGCAGCTCGGGGAGGGATGGGAGCAATCAGCCCCAGCATTTT.

The chain joins TRBV5-6 to TRBJ2-5; tentatively, D is TRBD1 (5 bases). In germline, CDR1 is SGHDT, CDR2 YYEEEE. This CDR3 has 13 residues. Trimming removed 0 bases from V and 4 bases from J, with 7 bases in between. The CDR3 reads CASSLGGAETQYF. In DNA, the CDR3 is TGTGCCAGCAGCTTGGGGGGCGCAGAGACCCAGTACTTC. The variable domain in full, with the rest retrieved from reference TRBV5-6 and TRBJ2-5, is DAGVTQSPTHLIKTRGQQVTLRCSPKSGHDTVSWYQQALGQGPQFIFQYYEEEERQRGNFPDRFSGHQFPNYSSELNVNALLLGDSALYLCASSLGGAETQYFGPGTRLLVL.

The V call is TRBV6-5, the J call TRBJ2-1; a possible D gene is TRBD2 (5 bases). The germline V gene encodes CDR1 MNHEY and CDR2 SVGAGI. The germline V and J ends were trimmed by 6 bases and 9 bases, with 15 bases remaining between them. CDR3 length equals 13 residues. The DNA of the CDR3 is TGTGCCAGCAGGCCGGGAAAGTTAGCTGAGCAGTTCTTC. This sequence encodes CASRPGKLAEQFF.

V is TRBV5-4 and J is TRBJ1-4; tentative D call: TRBD1 (5 bases). V was trimmed by 0 bases and J by 14 bases, leaving 11 bases between them. Germline V lookup: CDR1 SGHNT, CDR2 YYREEE (reference sequence). The CDR3 length is 12 residues. The CDR3 DNA sequence: TGTGCCAGCAGCTTGGATCAGGGAATTCTGTTTTTT. Amino acid sequence: CASSLDQGILFF.

The gene calls are TRBV6-5 and TRBJ1-2; D call uncertain. The CDR3 extends over 14 amino acids. Germline V CDR1 and CDR2: MNHEY, SVGAGI. Deletions cut 2 bases from V and 4 bases from J, with 11 bases between. This CDR3 is CASSYGQAPYGYTF. The CDR3 bases are TGTGCCAGCAGTTACGGGCAGGCCCCCTATGGCTACACCTTC.